These 27 T cell receptor beta chains were all obtained from the same sample, sequenced in a study of long-term antiretroviral therapy in people with HIV. They ran version v3.0 of the immunoSEQ assay at survey level. Produced via immunoSEQ multiplex PCR; TCRdb's table is partial and in-frame only. The sample consists of approximately 47,000 clones, roughly 80% of them appearing once. Sample: unsorted PBMCs, taken 0.8 years after starting antiretroviral therapy. The receptors derive from a woman between 18 and 29 years old with HIV.

The chain joins TRBV11-2 to TRBJ1-2; 9 positions match TRBD1. CDR1 is SGHAT, CDR2 FQNNGV, per germline. V was pared by 4 bases and J by 6 bases, with 3 bases of the junction left unmatched. The CDR3 totals 13 residues. The CDR3 coding sequence is TGTGCCAGCAGCTATGACAGGGGGGATGGCTACACCTTC. Amino acid sequence: CASSYDRGDGYTF. The full variable domain, with the rest looked up from reference TRBV11-2 and TRBJ1-2, is EAGVAQSPRYKIIEKRQSVAFWCNPISGHATLYWYQQILGQGPKLLIQFQNNGVVDDSQLPKDRFSAERLKGVDSTLKIQPAKLEDSAVYLCASSYDRGDGYTFGSGTRLTVV.

This clone was observed a handful of times. V and J are TRBV10-3 and TRBJ1-2; a weak D match, TRBD1 (5 bases). The V end was cut by 6 bases, the J end by 6 bases, with 20 bases between. The CDR3 is 15 residues long. Per the germline V gene, CDR1 is ENHRY and CDR2 is SYGVKD. The CDR3 is CAISPTPAGGDGYTF. In DNA, the CDR3 is TGTGCCATCAGCCCAACACCGGCTGGGGGGGATGGCTACACCTTC.

V and J are TRBV9 and TRBJ2-3; D is perhaps TRBD2 (6 bases). V was trimmed by 0 bases and J by 4 bases, leaving 9 bases between them. From germline, CDR1 is SGDLS and CDR2 YYNGEE. The CDR3 extends over 14 amino acids. The CDR3 DNA sequence: TGTGCCAGCAGCGTAGACGGGGACTCAGATACGCAGTATTTT. It codes for CASSVDGDSDTQYF. The whole variable domain, filled in from reference TRBV9 and TRBJ2-3, reads DSGVTQTPKHLITATGQRVTLRCSPRSGDLSVYWYQQSLDQGLQFLIQYYNGEERAKGNILERFSAQQFPDLHSELNLSSLELGDSALYFCASSVDGDSDTQYFGPGTRLTVL.

The chain couples TRBV7-9 to TRBJ2-4, with 11 bases identical to TRBD1. Unmatched junction bases numbered 3, after V lost 1 base and J lost 7 bases. The CDR3 consists of 15 residues. CDR1 is SEHNR and CDR2 is FQNEAQ in the germline V gene (reference sequence). The CDR3 DNA follows: TGTGCCAGCAGCTTAGGGACAGGGGGCAGGAACATTCAGTACTTC. Amino acid sequence: CASSLGTGGRNIQYF.

This clone was seen more than once but under ten times. The chain links TRBV5-1 to TRBJ1-2; TRBD1 matches 8 bases. CDR3 length: 14 amino acids. V lost 3 bases and J lost 6; bases outside the gene matches: 7. From germline, CDR1 is SGHRS and CDR2 YFSETQ. The CDR3 DNA follows: TGCGCCAGCAGCTGGATGGACAGGGATGATGGCTACACCTTC. Its translation: CASSWMDRDDGYTF.

This clone turned up a few times. The chain is built from TRBV7-2 and TRBJ2-5; D is ambiguous. The V and J ends lost 2 bases and 5 bases respectively, with 6 bases between them. This CDR3 spans 12 amino acids. The germline V gene has CDR1 SGHTA and CDR2 FQGNSA. CDR3 in amino acids: CASSLSWETQYF. CDR3 DNA: TGTGCCAGCAGCTTATCATGGGAGACCCAGTACTTC.

This clone was seen only once. The V call is TRBV28, the J call TRBJ2-7; 7 positions match TRBD2. Germline V lookup: CDR1 MDHEN, CDR2 SYDVKM. CDR3 length: 12 amino acids. The V gene end was trimmed by 4 bases and the J gene end by 5 bases; junction bases not matched to a gene: 2. The CDR3 sequence: CASSSAGDEQYF. For the CDR3, the DNA is TGTGCCAGCAGTTCCGCGGGGGACGAGCAGTACTTC.

The CDR3 nucleotides read TGTGCCAGCAGCTGCCGGACAGCCATCCTTGCAACTAATGAAAAACTGTTTTTT. This gives the protein CASSCRTAILATNEKLFF. The V call is TRBV11-3, the J call TRBJ1-4, with D tentatively TRBD1 (6 bases). Germline loops: CDR1 SGHNT, CDR2 YENEEA. Deletions cut 4 bases from V and 0 bases from J, with 18 bases between. The length of the CDR3 is 18 residues.

The chain couples TRBV5-1 to TRBJ2-7; the match to TRBD1 covers 7 bases. The trim removed 2 bases at V and 5 bases at J, leaving 1 base unmatched. Per germline, CDR1 SGHRS and CDR2 YFSETQ. The CDR3 extends over 12 amino acids. For the CDR3, the DNA is TGCGCCAGCAGCTTTCAGGGGGACGAGCAGTACTTC. Its translation: CASSFQGDEQYF. Together with reference TRBV5-1 and TRBJ2-7, the CDR3 gives the full variable domain: KAGVTQTPRYLIKTRGQQVTLSCSPISGHRSVSWYQQTPGQGLQFLFEYFSETQRNKGNFPGRFSGRQFSNSRSEMNVSTLELGDSALYLCASSFQGDEQYFGPGTRLTVT.

V is TRBV18 and J is TRBJ2-3; tentatively, D is TRBD1 or TRBD2 (5 bases each). Per germline, CDR1 KGHSH and CDR2 LQKENI. CDR3 length equals 14 residues. V was trimmed by 3 bases and J by 1 base, leaving 8 bases between them. This chain's CDR3 is CASSPRGGTDTQYF. The CDR3 DNA reads TGTGCCAGCTCACCCCGAGGGGGCACAGATACGCAGTATTTT.

The chain is built from TRBV19 and TRBJ2-5, with 9 nucleotides matching TRBD1. The trim removed 5 bases at V and 5 bases at J, leaving 12 bases unmatched. The CDR3 spans 16 residues. From germline, CDR1 is LNHDA and CDR2 SQIVND (reference sequence). CDR3 sequence reads: CASSLSTGGAGETQYF. The CDR3 bases are TGTGCCAGTAGTCTGAGTACAGGGGGCGCGGGGGAGACCCAGTACTTC.

This clone was detected only a few times. The chain is built from TRBV7-2 and TRBJ2-7; D call uncertain. The length of the CDR3 is 14 residues. Germline CDR1 is SGHTA and CDR2 is FQGNSA. The V end lost 5 bases, the J end lost 0 bases, and 11 bases lay between the germline ends. The CDR3 region has the DNA TGTGCCAGCAGCGTAACGGTAATCTCCTACGAGCAGTACTTC. It codes for CASSVTVISYEQYF.

Judged by abundance, this clone is medium-sized (0.01 to 0.1%). The rearrangement joins TRBV15 to TRBJ2-7, with D possibly being TRBD2 (6 bases). Trimming took off 1 base at V and 7 bases at J, with 11 bases between the two ends. CDR1 and CDR2 from the germline V gene are LNHNV and YYDKDF (reference sequence). This CDR3 is built from 13 residues. The CDR3 DNA reads as TGTGCCACCAGCAGAGTTGGAGGGGAAGAGCAGTACTTC. Translated, it gives CATSRVGGEEQYF.

This CDR3 reads CASSWTAGTETQYF. The CDR3 region has the DNA TGTGCCAGCAGTTGGACAGCCGGAACAGAGACCCAGTACTTC. The chain has TRBV25-1 and TRBJ2-5; a weak D match, TRBD1 (6 bases). Trimming took 5 bases from V and 4 from J, leaving 14 bases between them. The CDR3 extends over 14 amino acids. Germline assignment: CDR1 MGHDK and CDR2 SYGVNS.

The CDR3 nucleotides are TGTGCCAGTAGTCGCAACAGGGGGGACACCGGGGAGCTGTTTTTT. Protein: CASSRNRGDTGELFF. The V call is TRBV19, the J call TRBJ2-2, with TRBD1 identical over 8 bases. Germline trimming cut 5 bases from V and 3 bases from J; bases unmatched to any gene: 5. The CDR3 covers 15 residues. Germline V gives CDR1 LNHDA, CDR2 SQIVND (reference sequence).

The rearrangement links TRBV7-6 to TRBJ2-7; the D gene is possibly TRBD2 (6 bases). The CDR3 has 15 residues. Deletions cut 0 bases from V and 3 bases from J, with 12 bases between. CDR1 is SGHVS, CDR2 FNYEAQ, per germline. The CDR3 coding sequence is TGTGCCAGCAGCTTAGCCGGGGACTCGGACTACGAGCAGTACTTC. Residues: CASSLAGDSDYEQYF.

The J gene is TRBJ2-7, the V gene TRBV27, with D perhaps TRBD1 or TRBD2 (5 bases each). The CDR3 sequence is 15 residues long. V was clipped by 3 bases and J by 2 bases, with 14 bases between them. The germline V gene encodes CDR1 MNHEY and CDR2 SMNVEV (reference sequence). This CDR3 reads CASSLATGRPYEQYF. CDR3 in DNA: TGTGCCAGCAGTTTGGCCACGGGACGCCCCTACGAGCAGTACTTC.

The chain is built from TRBV7-9 and TRBJ2-7; D is ambiguous. This CDR3 spans 12 amino acids. V was pared by 4 bases and J by 0 bases, with 4 bases between. Looked up from germline, CDR1 is SEHNR and CDR2 is FQNEAQ (reference sequence). Here the CDR3 reads CASSWISYEQYF. The CDR3, as DNA: TGTGCCAGCAGCTGGATCTCCTACGAGCAGTACTTC.

The chain links TRBV7-9 to TRBJ1-1, with 9 positions matching TRBD1. V dropped 9 bases and J dropped 2; count of bases not matched to a gene: 10. Germline CDR1 is SEHNR and CDR2 is FQNEAQ (reference sequence). This CDR3 has 15 amino acids. The CDR3 is CASSSTGGYNTEAFF. The CDR3 bases are TGTGCCAGTTCCTCCACAGGGGGCTATAACACTGAAGCTTTCTTT.

The chain employs TRBV10-3 and TRBJ2-7; D is perhaps TRBD1 or TRBD2 (5 bases each). The CDR3 is 17 residues long. Looked up from germline, CDR1 is ENHRY and CDR2 is SYGVKD. V was cut by 0 bases and J by 4 bases, with 19 bases left in between. The CDR3 protein is CAISESTGTPLNYEQYF. In DNA form, the CDR3 reads TGTGCCATCAGTGAGTCGACCGGGACCCCCCTAAATTACGAGCAGTACTTC.

This chain connects TRBV5-6 to TRBJ1-1, with D unresolved. This CDR3 is built from 14 residues. V lost 4 bases, J lost 4 bases, and 14 bases lay in between. Per germline, CDR1 SGHDT and CDR2 YYEEEE. CDR3 sequence: CASSPVAGGTEAFF. The CDR3 DNA sequence: TGTGCCAGCAGCCCGGTGGCGGGAGGCACTGAAGCTTTCTTT.

This chain links TRBV6-5 with TRBJ2-7; D remains unclear. This CDR3 contains 13 residues. From germline, CDR1 is MNHEY and CDR2 SVGAGI. V dropped 2 bases and J dropped 0 bases, with 5 bases sitting between them. This chain's CDR3 is CASSYGDSYEQYF. CDR3 DNA: TGTGCCAGCAGTTACGGGGACTCCTACGAGCAGTACTTC.

This clone was seen more than once but under ten times. The rearrangement uses TRBV6-6 and TRBJ2-7, with 7 bases lining up with TRBD2. Germline CDR1 and CDR2: MNHNY and SVGAGI (reference sequence). CDR3 length: 13 residues. V gave up 7 bases and J gave up 0 bases; unmatched junction bases: 3. The CDR3 spells CASTGGPSYEQYF. DNA of the CDR3: TGTGCCAGCACGGGGGGTCCCTCCTACGAGCAGTACTTC.

The rearrangement links TRBV5-6 to TRBJ2-1; 11 bases align to TRBD2. The germline V gene has CDR1 SGHDT and CDR2 YYEEEE. This CDR3 contains 15 residues. Germline trimming cut 4 bases from V and 6 bases from J; bases unmatched to any gene: 6. CDR3 nucleotide sequence: TGTGCCAGCAGCCTCACTAGCGGGAGACTCAATGAGCAGTTCTTC. Residues: CASSLTSGRLNEQFF.

V gene TRBV7-2 combines with J gene TRBJ1-2, with D perhaps matching TRBD1 (5 bases). This CDR3 has 14 residues. Trimming shortened V by 6 bases and J by 4 bases, and 15 bases separated the two germline ends. The germline gives CDR1 SGHTA, CDR2 FQGNSA. CDR3 residues: CASSSSGTIYGYTF. The CDR3 DNA reads as TGTGCCAGCAGTTCCTCCGGGACCATCTATGGCTACACCTTC.

V usage is TRBV6-5 and J usage is TRBJ1-3, with D perhaps matching TRBD1 (6 bases). This CDR3 has 14 residues. Trimming cost V 8 bases and J 3 bases, with 14 bases left between them. CDR1 and CDR2 from the germline V gene are MNHEY and SVGAGI. The CDR3 bases are TGTGCCAGCGTCTCCTCAGGGGTTGGAAACACCATATATTTT. Translating gives CASVSSGVGNTIYF.

This chain uses TRBV28 with TRBJ2-1, with a tentative D call TRBD2 (5 bases). The germline CDR1 and CDR2 sequences are MDHEN and SYDVKM. The CDR3 runs 15 residues. Trimming left V 3 bases short and J 7 bases short, with 16 bases between. The CDR3 sequence is CASSLARRGSNEQFF. The DNA of the CDR3 is TGTGCCAGCAGTTTGGCGCGTCGAGGGTCTAATGAGCAGTTCTTC. Looking up the rest from reference TRBV28 and TRBJ2-1 gives the full variable domain: DVKVTQSSRYLVKRTGEKVFLECVQDMDHENMFWYRQDPGLGLRLIYFSYDVKMKEKGDIPEGYSVSREKKERFSLILESASTNQTSMYLCASSLARRGSNEQFFGPGTRLTVL.